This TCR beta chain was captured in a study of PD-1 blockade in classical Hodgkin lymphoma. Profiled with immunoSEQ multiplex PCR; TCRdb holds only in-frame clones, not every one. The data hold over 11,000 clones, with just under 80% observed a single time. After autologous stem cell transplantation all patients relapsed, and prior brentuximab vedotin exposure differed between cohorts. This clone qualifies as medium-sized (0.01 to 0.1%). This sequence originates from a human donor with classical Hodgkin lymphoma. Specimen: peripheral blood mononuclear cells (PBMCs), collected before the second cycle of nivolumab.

The CDR3 region has the DNA TGCGCCAGCAGCTTATTACCGGGACACCCCTACAATGAGCAGTTCTTC. The encoded protein is CASSLLPGHPYNEQFF. The V gene is TRBV5-1, the J gene TRBJ2-1, with D possibly being TRBD1 (6 bases). There are 16 residues in the CDR3. The V end lost 2 bases, the J end lost 2 bases, and 14 bases lay between the germline ends. Germline V gene data show CDR1 as SGHRS and CDR2 as YFSETQ.